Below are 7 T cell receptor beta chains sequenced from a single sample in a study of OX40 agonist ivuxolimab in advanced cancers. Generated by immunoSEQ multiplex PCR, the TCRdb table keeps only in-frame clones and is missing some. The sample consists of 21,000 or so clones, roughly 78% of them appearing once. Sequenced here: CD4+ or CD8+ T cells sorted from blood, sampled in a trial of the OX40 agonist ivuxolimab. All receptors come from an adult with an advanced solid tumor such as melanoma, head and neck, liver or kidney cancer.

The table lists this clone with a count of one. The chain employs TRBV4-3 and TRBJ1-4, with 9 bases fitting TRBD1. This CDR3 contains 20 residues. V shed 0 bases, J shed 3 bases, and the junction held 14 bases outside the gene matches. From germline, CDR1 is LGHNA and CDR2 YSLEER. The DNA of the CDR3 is TGCGCCAGCAGCCAAGATCGATTGGACAGGGGTGGTTTTGCTAATGAAAAACTGTTTTTT. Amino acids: CASSQDRLDRGGFANEKLFF.

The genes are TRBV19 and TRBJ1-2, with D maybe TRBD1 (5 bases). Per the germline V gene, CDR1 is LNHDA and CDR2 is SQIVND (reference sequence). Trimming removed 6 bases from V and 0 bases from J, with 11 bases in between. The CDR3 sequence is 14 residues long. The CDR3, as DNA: TGTGCCAGTAGGGTAGGGACTTCTAACTATGGCTACACCTTC. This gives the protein CASRVGTSNYGYTF.

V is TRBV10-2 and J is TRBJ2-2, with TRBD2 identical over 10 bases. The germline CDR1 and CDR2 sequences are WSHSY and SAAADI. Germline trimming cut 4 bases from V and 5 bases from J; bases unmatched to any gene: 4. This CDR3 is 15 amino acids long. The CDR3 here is CASSGLAGETGELFF. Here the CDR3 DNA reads TGCGCCAGCAGTGGCCTAGCGGGGGAAACCGGGGAGCTGTTTTTT.

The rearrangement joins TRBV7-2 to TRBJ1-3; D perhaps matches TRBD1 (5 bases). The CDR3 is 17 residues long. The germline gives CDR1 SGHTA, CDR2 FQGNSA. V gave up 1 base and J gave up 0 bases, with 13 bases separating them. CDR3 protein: CASSLVSWGSSGNTIYF. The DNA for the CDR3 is TGTGCCAGCAGCTTAGTAAGTTGGGGCAGCTCTGGAAACACCATATATTTT.

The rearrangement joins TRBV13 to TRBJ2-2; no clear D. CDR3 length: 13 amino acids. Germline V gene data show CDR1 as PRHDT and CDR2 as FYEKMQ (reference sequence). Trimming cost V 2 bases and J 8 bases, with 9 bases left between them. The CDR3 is CASSLSPLGELFF. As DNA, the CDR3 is TGTGCCAGCAGCTTATCCCCCCTTGGGGAGCTGTTTTTT. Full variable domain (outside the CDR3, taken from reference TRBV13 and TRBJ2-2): AAGVIQSPRHLIKEKRETATLKCYPIPRHDTVYWYQQGPGQDPQFLISFYEKMQSDKGSIPDRFSAQQFSDYHSELNMSSLELGDSALYFCASSLSPLGELFFGEGSRLTVL.

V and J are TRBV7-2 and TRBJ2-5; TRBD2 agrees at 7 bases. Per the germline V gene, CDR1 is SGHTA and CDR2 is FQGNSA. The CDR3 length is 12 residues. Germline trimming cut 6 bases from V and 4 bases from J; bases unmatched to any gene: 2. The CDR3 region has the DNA TGTGCCAGCAGGGGCGGGGGAGAGACCCAGTACTTC. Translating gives CASRGGGETQYF.

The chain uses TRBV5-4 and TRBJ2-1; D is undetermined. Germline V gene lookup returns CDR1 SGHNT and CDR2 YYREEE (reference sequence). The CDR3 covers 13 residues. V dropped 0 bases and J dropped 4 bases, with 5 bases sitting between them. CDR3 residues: CASSLVQYNEQFF. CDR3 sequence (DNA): TGTGCCAGCAGCTTGGTACAGTACAATGAGCAGTTCTTC.